The next 28 T cell receptor beta chains were all read from a single sample in a study of immune evolution from preneoplasia to lung adenocarcinoma. Sequencing was performed with immunoSEQ multiplex PCR; in TCRdb, only in-frame clones are kept and a portion is missing. The table records 5,100 or so clones, about 82% of them present only once. The sequenced material came from FFPE normal lung tissue adjacent to the tumor. The source of these receptors is a person between 50 and 69 years old with lung adenocarcinoma.

This clone was counted only a few times. This rearrangement joins TRBV6-5 to TRBJ2-6; D is undetermined. V was trimmed by 5 bases and J by 0 bases, leaving 5 bases between them. The CDR3 loop spans 14 amino acids. Per the germline V gene, CDR1 is MNHEY and CDR2 is SVGAGI. Here the CDR3 DNA reads TGTGCCAGCAGTCAGTTCTCTGGGGCCAACGTCCTGACTTTC. Protein sequence: CASSQFSGANVLTF.

This sequence joins TRBV7-9 and TRBJ1-2, with 8 bases matching TRBD1. CDR1 is SEHNR and CDR2 is FQNEAQ in the germline V gene (reference sequence). The ends lost 3 bases at V and 6 bases at J; junction bases unmatched: 12. CDR3 length: 16 amino acids. CDR3 DNA: TGTGCCAGCAGCTTGAATCCAGGGGGCGCATCTGATGGCTACACCTTC. Amino acids: CASSLNPGGASDGYTF.

The genes are TRBV6-4 and TRBJ2-2; D is unclear. Germline CDR1 reads MRHNA; CDR2 reads SNTAGT. The CDR3 has 16 residues. Trimming removed 2 bases from V and 0 bases from J, with 10 bases in between. The CDR3 bases are TGTGCCAGCAGTGACACGAGCACCGCGAACACCGGGGAGCTGTTTTTT. The encoded protein is CASSDTSTANTGELFF.

This sequence joins TRBV6-5 and TRBJ2-7, with D maybe TRBD2 (6 bases). The CDR3 has 15 residues. V lost 6 bases and J lost 2, with 17 bases in between. The germline gives CDR1 MNHEY, CDR2 SVGAGI. The CDR3 coding sequence is TGTGCCAGCAGCCCGGGCGGGGCAGGGACCTACGAGCAGTACTTC. Translating it yields CASSPGGAGTYEQYF.

This chain joins TRBV15 and TRBJ1-2, with unresolved D. The CDR3 is 12 residues long. In germline, CDR1 is LNHNV, CDR2 YYDKDF (reference sequence). V was shortened by 1 base and J by 6 bases, with 6 bases between the two germline ends. The CDR3 region is CATSRASDGYTF. CDR3 in DNA: TGTGCCACCAGCAGAGCAAGTGATGGCTACACCTTC.

This rearrangement joins TRBV30 to TRBJ2-1; TRBD2 aligns across 9 bases. The CDR3 loop spans 14 amino acids. Germline V CDR1 and CDR2: GTSNPN, SVGIG (reference sequence). With 3 bases clipped from V and 4 bases from J, the junction kept 4 bases outside the gene matches. CDR3: CAWRPSGTYNEQFF. CDR3 nucleotides: TGTGCCTGGAGGCCTAGCGGGACTTACAATGAGCAGTTCTTC.

The chain joins TRBV7-3 to TRBJ2-1, with D perhaps TRBD1 or TRBD2 (5 bases each). Per germline, CDR1 SGHTA and CDR2 FQGTGA. Trimming cost V 5 bases and J 4 bases, with 12 bases left between them. The CDR3 is 14 residues long. CDR3 in amino acids: CASSPGTEYNEQFF. In nucleotides, the CDR3 is TGTGCCAGCAGCCCCGGGACGGAATACAATGAGCAGTTCTTC.

The CDR3 sequence: CASSQGVGYTEAFF. The CDR3 DNA sequence: TGCGCCAGCAGCCAAGGCGTCGGTTACACTGAAGCTTTCTTT. The chain recombines TRBV4-1 with TRBJ1-1; D gene uncertain. The CDR3 totals 14 residues. Between the trimmed V and J ends, which lost 1 base and 3 bases, there was a span of 9 bases. The V gene's germline CDR1 is MGHRA and CDR2 YSYEKL.

V is TRBV11-2 and J is TRBJ1-3; D is uncertain. The ends were cut back, 3 bases at V and 9 bases at J, with 12 bases in the middle. The CDR3 sequence is 13 residues long. Looked up from germline, CDR1 is SGHAT and CDR2 is FQNNGV. The CDR3 loop reads CASSFPPIGTIYF. CDR3 bases: TGTGCCAGCAGCTTCCCCCCTATTGGCACCATATATTTT.

This clone was seen a few times. The chain links TRBV7-9 to TRBJ2-7, with D perhaps TRBD1 or TRBD2 (5 bases each). The CDR3 has 14 residues. V lost 5 bases and J 5 bases, leaving 16 bases between the germline ends. In germline, CDR1 is SEHNR, CDR2 FQNEAQ (reference sequence). The CDR3 region is CASSRPGGAHEQYF. In DNA form, the CDR3 reads TGTGCCAGCAGCCGTCCTGGGGGAGCCCACGAGCAGTACTTC.

The V gene is TRBV7-9, the J gene TRBJ2-3; D gene ambiguous. CDR1 SEHNR and CDR2 FQNEAQ come from the germline V gene (reference sequence). Trimming shortened V by 4 bases and J by 0 bases, and 8 bases separated the two germline ends. The CDR3 runs to 14 residues. CDR3 protein: CASSSWISTDTQYF. The DNA for the CDR3 is TGTGCCAGCAGCTCATGGATTAGCACAGATACGCAGTATTTT.

The J gene is TRBJ2-1, the V gene TRBV11-2; 14 bases map to TRBD2. Germline V lookup: CDR1 SGHAT, CDR2 FQNNGV. CDR3 length: 15 residues. V shed 0 bases, J shed 9 bases, and the junction held 1 base outside the gene matches. The CDR3 DNA is TGTGCCAGCAGCTTAGAGGGACTAGCGGGAGTTGAGCAGTTCTTC. Translating it yields CASSLEGLAGVEQFF.

This clone was picked up a small number of times. V and J are TRBV10-2 and TRBJ2-7; 7 bases align to TRBD1. V lost 1 base, J lost 2 bases, and 8 bases stayed unmatched. CDR1 is WSHSY and CDR2 is SAAADI in the germline V gene. CDR3 length: 16 residues. The CDR3 is CASSEYGTATTYEQYF. The CDR3 bases are TGCGCCAGCAGTGAGTACGGGACAGCAACCACCTACGAGCAGTACTTC.

The rearrangement joins TRBV2 to TRBJ2-5, with D tentatively TRBD2 (5 bases). The CDR3 spans 14 residues. Trimming took 7 bases from V and 4 from J, leaving 16 bases between them. The germline CDR1 and CDR2 sequences are SNHLY and FYNNEI. The CDR3 region has the DNA TGTGCCAGCATCCTAGAGGGCTTGGCAGAGACCCAGTACTTC. It specifies CASILEGLAETQYF. Full variable domain (outside the CDR3, taken from reference TRBV2 and TRBJ2-5): EPEVTQTPSHQVTQMGQEVILRCVPISNHLYFYWYRQILGQKVEFLVSFYNNEISEKSEIFDDQFSVERPDGSNFTLKIRSTKLEDSAMYFCASILEGLAETQYFGPGTRLLVL.

This chain links TRBV28 with TRBJ1-5; D gene unclear. In germline, CDR1 is MDHEN, CDR2 SYDVKM. V was shortened by 6 bases and J by 1 base, with 28 bases between the two germline ends. The CDR3 is made up of 20 amino acids. Here the CDR3 DNA reads TGTGCCAGCAGCCCTACAAGAAACGACCTCTTCTCTTCCAGCAATCAGCCCCAGCATTTT. The encoded protein is CASSPTRNDLFSSSNQPQHF.

The chain recombines TRBV6-1 with TRBJ1-2; D gene uncertain. Looked up from germline, CDR1 is MNHNS and CDR2 is SASEGT. Trimming pared 7 bases from V and 3 bases from J, leaving 12 bases between. This CDR3 comprises 13 residues. The CDR3, as DNA: TGTGCCAGCAACAAGGGAGACCACTATGGCTACACCTTC. Translation gives CASNKGDHYGYTF.

The chain joins TRBV4-1 to TRBJ2-6, with TRBD2 identical over 11 bases. The CDR3 contains 19 residues. Germline V gives CDR1 MGHRA, CDR2 YSYEKL. The V gene end was trimmed by 0 bases and the J gene end by 4 bases; junction bases not matched to a gene: 8. The CDR3 sequence is CASSQERLAGGSGANVLTF. Here the CDR3 DNA reads TGCGCCAGCAGCCAAGAGAGGCTAGCGGGAGGATCCGGGGCCAACGTCCTGACTTTC.

The J gene is TRBJ2-5, the V gene TRBV7-2, with D unresolved. The CDR3 totals 13 residues. Germline CDR1 reads SGHTA; CDR2 reads FQGNSA. With 1 base removed from V and 3 bases from J, the gap between germline ends came to 6 bases. The CDR3 sequence: CASSLDGEETQYF. In nucleotides, the CDR3 is TGTGCCAGCAGCTTAGATGGGGAAGAGACCCAGTACTTC.

V usage is TRBV7-6 and J usage is TRBJ2-1; 8 nucleotides line up with TRBD2. The germline gives CDR1 SGHVS, CDR2 FNYEAQ. The J segment lost 3 bases and the V segment lost 3 bases, leaving 1 base of the junction unmatched. The CDR3 totals 14 residues. CDR3 coding DNA: TGTGCCAGCAGCTTTAGCGGGGTCTACAATGAGCAGTTCTTC. It is translated as CASSFSGVYNEQFF.

The rearrangement links TRBV29-1 to TRBJ2-7; TRBD2 is a possible D gene (5 bases). This CDR3 comprises 12 residues. V lost 4 bases and J lost 5, with 12 bases in between. The germline CDR1 and CDR2 sequences are SQVTM and ANQGSEA. The CDR3: CSVVRENNEQYF. The CDR3 DNA reads as TGCAGCGTTGTCCGGGAAAATAACGAGCAGTACTTC.

V gene TRBV29-1 combines with J gene TRBJ2-5; D may correspond to TRBD1 or TRBD2 (5 bases each). V gave up 4 bases and J gave up 4 bases, with 13 bases separating them. Germline loops: CDR1 SQVTM, CDR2 ANQGSEA. The CDR3 is 13 residues long. The CDR3 sequence is CSVVHGDGETQYF. CDR3 nucleotide sequence: TGCAGCGTTGTCCACGGGGACGGAGAGACCCAGTACTTC.

This chain uses TRBV6-5 with TRBJ2-7, with TRBD1 matching 11 bases. Trimming took 5 bases from V and 5 from J; bases not matched to a gene: 2. The germline gives CDR1 MNHEY, CDR2 SVGAGI. The CDR3 extends over 13 amino acids. CDR3 sequence reads: CASSRTGGHEQYF. The CDR3 nucleotides are TGTGCCAGCAGTCGGACAGGGGGCCACGAGCAGTACTTC.

The chain couples TRBV10-2 to TRBJ1-4, with D possibly TRBD1 on 5 matching bases. The length of the CDR3 is 15 residues. CDR1 is WSHSY, CDR2 SAAADI, per germline. V dropped 0 bases and J dropped 3 bases, with 8 bases sitting between them. CDR3 in amino acids: CASSESTGANEKLFF. The CDR3 nucleotides read TGCGCCAGCAGTGAGTCCACGGGGGCTAATGAAAAACTGTTTTTT.

CDR3 DNA sequence: TGTGCCAGCAGCTTATCGTCAGGGGCTTTCTTT. Its protein product is CASSLSSGAFF. The chain uses TRBV11-3 and TRBJ1-1, with D tentatively TRBD1 (5 bases). V was clipped by 2 bases and J by 11 bases, with 9 bases between them. The length of the CDR3 is 11 residues. The germline CDR1 and CDR2 sequences are SGHNT and YENEEA.

The genes are TRBV28 and TRBJ2-4, with D perhaps matching TRBD2 (5 bases). The CDR3 runs 15 residues. Germline lookup yields CDR1 MDHEN and CDR2 SYDVKM. Trimming removed 4 bases from V and 10 bases from J, with 20 bases in between. The CDR3 spells CASSSRLTRRLIQYF. CDR3 nucleotides: TGTGCCAGCAGTTCAAGACTAACTCGCCGGCTAATTCAGTACTTC. The entire variable domain, with the rest obtained from reference TRBV28 and TRBJ2-4, is as follows: DVKVTQSSRYLVKRTGEKVFLECVQDMDHENMFWYRQDPGLGLRLIYFSYDVKMKEKGDIPEGYSVSREKKERFSLILESASTNQTSMYLCASSSRLTRRLIQYFGAGTRLSVL.

This chain uses TRBV6-1 with TRBJ2-7, with D perhaps matching TRBD1 (6 bases). CDR3 length: 16 amino acids. Germline CDR1 MNHNS, CDR2 SASEGT. The ends were cut back, 3 bases at V and 4 bases at J, with 19 bases in the middle. CDR3 DNA sequence: TGTGCCAGCAGTGAGCCCCCCGACAGGTCGGTTTACGAGCAGTACTTC. Amino acid sequence: CASSEPPDRSVYEQYF.

This chain joins TRBV4-1 and TRBJ1-2; D gene uncertain. Germline assignment: CDR1 MGHRA and CDR2 YSYEKL. The CDR3 is made up of 16 amino acids. Between the trimmed V and J ends, which lost 2 bases and 5 bases, there was a span of 18 bases. CDR3: CASSQRLILGLYGYTF. The CDR3 DNA is TGCGCCAGCAGCCAAAGACTGATCTTGGGCCTATATGGCTACACCTTC.

Only a few counts were recorded for this clone. The chain has TRBV5-6 and TRBJ1-1, with TRBD1 identical over 7 bases. V was clipped by 0 bases and J by 4 bases; unmatched bases: 3. Germline lookup yields CDR1 SGHDT and CDR2 YYEEEE. This CDR3 comprises 14 residues. CDR3 coding DNA: TGTGCCAGCAGCTTGGCAGGGGGAGTCACTGAAGCTTTCTTT. Amino acids: CASSLAGGVTEAFF.